Following are 31 T cell receptor beta chains from one sample sequenced in a study of human T cells and chemical hapten exposure. Time point reported: pre-sensitization, week 0. Treatment here: therapeutic diphenylcyclopropenone sensitization with weekly scalp DPC. TCRdb re-analysed the RACE reads in MiXCR, keeping a single row per CDR3 protein. The sample includes about 300,000 distinct CDR3 sequences, around 5.5% of them seen just once. Sample: whole blood, taken in connection with sensitization to the hapten diphenylcyclopropenone (DPC). The receptors derive from a woman between 18 and 29 years old with alopecia areata. Some clones in this sample may be carry-over from other donors' samples.

This clonotype was counted many times. The chain links TRBV3-1 to TRBJ2-1; maybe TRBD2 (6 bases). CDR1 is LGHDT and CDR2 is YNNKEL in the germline V gene (reference sequence). The CDR3 is 14 residues long. Between the trimmed V and J ends, which lost 4 bases and 6 bases, there was a span of 13 bases. The CDR3 region is CASSLHKGGNEQFF. The CDR3 region has the DNA TGTGCCAGCAGCCTGCATAAGGGAGGCAATGAGCAGTTCTTC.

This clonotype was found a few times. The V call is TRBV7-2, the J call TRBJ2-3; D assignment may be TRBD1 or TRBD2 (5 bases each). V lost 6 bases and J lost 2, with 18 bases in between. The CDR3 extends over 16 amino acids. Germline loops: CDR1 SGHTA, CDR2 FQGNSA. The CDR3 sequence: CASSLTYQGVTDTQYF. For the CDR3, the DNA is TGTGCCAGCAGTTTGACATATCAGGGAGTCACAGATACGCAGTATTTT.

The table lists this clonotype with many counts. The J gene is TRBJ2-2, the V gene TRBV20-1, with D unresolved. V was pared by 1 base and J by 6 bases, with 15 bases between. Germline CDR1 DFQATT, CDR2 SNEGSKA (reference sequence). CDR3 length equals 15 residues. The CDR3: CSARGPGNLAGELFF. CDR3 coding DNA: TGCAGTGCTAGAGGGCCTGGAAATTTGGCCGGGGAGCTGTTTTTT.

This clonotype was seen at least ten times. The rearrangement joins TRBV6-6 to TRBJ1-4, with no clear D. The CDR3 extends over 14 amino acids. V lost 2 bases and J 6 bases, leaving 10 bases between the germline ends. CDR1 is MNHNY, CDR2 SVGAGI, per germline (reference sequence). Written as DNA, the CDR3 is TGTGCCAGCAGTTACGGTTTAACGGATGAAAAACTGTTTTTT. It encodes CASSYGLTDEKLFF.

At least ten counts were recorded for this clonotype. The chain has TRBV6-2 or TRBV6-3 and TRBJ2-1; 12 nucleotides match TRBD2. The CDR3 is 15 amino acids. After removal of 6 bases from V and 4 bases from J, the junction contained 4 bases not matched to a gene. Germline CDR1 reads MNHEY; CDR2 reads SVGEGT. The CDR3 reads CASSLTSGRYNEQFF. The DNA for the CDR3 is TGTGCCAGCAGCCTCACTAGCGGGAGGTACAATGAGCAGTTCTTC.

The chain is built from TRBV9 and TRBJ2-5, with 7 bases matching TRBD2. Germline V gene data show CDR1 as SGDLS and CDR2 as YYNGEE. The CDR3 consists of 14 residues. V shed 1 base and J 2 bases; nucleotides not matched to a gene: 2. The CDR3 DNA reads as TGTGCCAGCAGCGTAAGCGGGAAACAAGAGACCCAGTACTTC. Encoded protein: CASSVSGKQETQYF.

This clonotype came up many times. This rearrangement joins TRBV6-6 to TRBJ1-2, with D maybe TRBD1 (5 bases). Germline V gene data show CDR1 as MNHNY and CDR2 as SVGAGI (reference sequence). V was pared by 10 bases and J by 8 bases, with 20 bases between. There are 13 residues in the CDR3. CDR3 nucleotide sequence: TGTGCCATCGGGAGGGGATTTGAATTAGGCTACACCTTC. Encoded protein: CAIGRGFELGYTF.

The chain combines TRBV2 with TRBJ2-3; TRBD2 agrees at 12 bases. CDR3 length equals 16 residues. The V and J ends lost 5 bases and 4 bases, in that order; junction bases with no gene match: 7. CDR1 is SNHLY, CDR2 FYNNEI, per germline. CDR3 residues: CASSFTLAGGSDTQYF. Written as DNA, the CDR3 is TGTGCCAGCAGTTTCACACTAGCGGGGGGATCAGATACGCAGTATTTT.

The chain uses TRBV6-2 or TRBV6-3 and TRBJ2-7; TRBD1 agrees at 9 bases. CDR1 MNHEY and CDR2 SVGEGT come from the germline V gene. The CDR3 runs to 14 residues. The ends lost 8 bases at V and 4 bases at J; junction bases unmatched: 9. In DNA form, the CDR3 reads TGTGCCAGCGGCTGGGACAGGGAGGATTACGAGCAGTACTTC. Translating it yields CASGWDREDYEQYF.

This clonotype was counted at least ten times. This chain connects TRBV28 to TRBJ2-1; a possible D gene is TRBD1 (7 bases). The V gene's germline CDR1 is MDHEN and CDR2 SYDVKM. V lost 8 bases and J lost 0, with 8 bases in between. This CDR3 comprises 13 residues. The CDR3 sequence: CASQGGSYNEQFF. The DNA for the CDR3 is TGTGCCAGCCAGGGGGGCTCCTACAATGAGCAGTTCTTC.

The chain is built from TRBV13 and TRBJ1-4; D not resolved. Per the germline V gene, CDR1 is PRHDT and CDR2 is FYEKMQ (reference sequence). Deletions cut 4 bases from V and 6 bases from J, with 12 bases between. The CDR3 loop spans 14 amino acids. This chain's CDR3 is CASSSRRTHEKLFF. CDR3 in DNA: TGTGCCAGCAGCTCTAGACGGACGCATGAAAAACTGTTTTTT.

This clonotype was seen many times. The rearrangement links TRBV6-2 or TRBV6-3 to TRBJ1-5; D ambiguous. V lost 6 bases and J 2 bases, leaving 14 bases between the germline ends. Germline-derived CDR1 and CDR2 are MNHEY and SVGEGT. The CDR3 is made up of 15 amino acids. The CDR3, as DNA: TGTGCCAGCAGCTCGCGAGGACGGGGCAATCAGCCCCAGCATTTT. The encoded protein is CASSSRGRGNQPQHF.

The J gene is TRBJ1-1, the V gene TRBV6-2 or TRBV6-3, with D maybe TRBD1 (6 bases). The CDR3 loop spans 14 amino acids. V was pared by 5 bases and J by 1 base, with 11 bases between. The germline V gene has CDR1 MNHEY and CDR2 SVGEGT. CDR3 coding DNA: TGTGCCAGCAGTCCGGGACACCGGAACACTGAAGCTTTCTTT. This codes for CASSPGHRNTEAFF.

This clonotype was observed a handful of times. This chain uses TRBV12-3 or TRBV12-4 with TRBJ1-2; weak D call: TRBD1 (6 bases). V was trimmed by 4 bases and J by 7 bases, leaving 16 bases between them. The CDR3 covers 14 residues. The CDR3 DNA follows: TGTGCCAGCAGTTCCAACAGGGTATCGAGTGGCTACACCTTC. Its translation: CASSSNRVSSGYTF.

This clonotype was seen ten or more times. V usage is TRBV6-1 and J usage is TRBJ2-7; no reliable D call. The germline CDR1 and CDR2 sequences are MNHNS and SASEGT. The CDR3 runs to 15 residues. V shed 0 bases and J shed 1 base, with 10 bases lying between them. The CDR3 loop reads CASSEAGWQSYEQYF. Here the CDR3 DNA reads TGTGCCAGCAGTGAAGCAGGCTGGCAGTCCTACGAGCAGTACTTC.

The chain combines TRBV25-1 with TRBJ2-7; 7 bases are shared with TRBD1. CDR1 is MGHDK and CDR2 is SYGVNS in the germline V gene. J was trimmed by 0 bases and V by 1 base; bases with no gene match: 0. The CDR3 runs to 14 residues. In DNA form, the CDR3 reads TGTGCCAGCAGTGAATGGGACAGCTCCTACGAGCAGTACTTC. Encoded protein: CASSEWDSSYEQYF.

This clonotype has ten or more counts. The chain employs TRBV20-1 and TRBJ2-7, with D hard to call. This CDR3 is 11 amino acids long. The ends were cut back, 6 bases at V and 2 bases at J, with 8 bases in the middle. Per the germline V gene, CDR1 is DFQATT and CDR2 is SNEGSKA (reference sequence). The CDR3 spells CSAPTTYEQYF. In nucleotides, the CDR3 is TGCAGTGCACCGACAACCTACGAGCAGTACTTC.

This clonotype was seen more than once but under ten times. This chain links TRBV2 with TRBJ1-5; D is possibly TRBD1 (5 bases). Germline V gives CDR1 SNHLY, CDR2 FYNNEI. This CDR3 comprises 17 residues. V lost 5 bases and J 4 bases, leaving 21 bases between the germline ends. The CDR3 protein is CASSILIRDLKNQPQHF. The CDR3 DNA follows: TGTGCCAGCAGTATTCTTATCCGGGACCTTAAGAATCAGCCCCAGCATTTT.

This clonotype was recorded many times. The gene calls are TRBV6-5 and TRBJ1-5, with 9 bases lining up with TRBD1. The CDR3 totals 14 residues. The germline CDR1 and CDR2 sequences are MNHEY and SVGAGI. The V and J ends lost 5 bases and 5 bases, in that order; junction bases with no gene match: 4. CDR3: CASSRDRDYQPQHF. CDR3 in DNA: TGTGCCAGCAGTAGGGACAGGGATTATCAGCCCCAGCATTTT.

The CDR3 region is CASSLYRYTEAFF. Here the CDR3 DNA reads TGTGCCAGCAGTTTGTACCGATACACTGAAGCTTTCTTT. This sequence joins TRBV28 and TRBJ1-1; the D is unclear. Germline CDR1 is MDHEN and CDR2 is SYDVKM. The V end lost 3 bases, the J end lost 3 bases, and 8 bases lay between the germline ends. This CDR3 spans 13 amino acids.

This clonotype was recorded a few times. The genes are TRBV3-1 and TRBJ2-5; D uncertain. The germline CDR1 and CDR2 sequences are LGHDT and YNNKEL (reference sequence). The CDR3 is 14 amino acids. Trimming left V 2 bases short and J 2 bases short, with 9 bases between. This CDR3 reads CASSQMSGQETQYF. CDR3 bases: TGTGCCAGCAGCCAAATGTCCGGACAAGAGACCCAGTACTTC.

This clonotype appeared many times. J is TRBJ1-2 and V is TRBV7-8, with a weak D call TRBD1 (6 bases). The CDR3 spans 14 residues. V shed 1 base and J shed 4 bases, with 10 bases lying between them. The germline V gene encodes CDR1 SGHVS and CDR2 FQNEAQ. CDR3 nucleotides: TGTGCCAGCAGCTTAGGCCAGGGGCTCTATGGCTACACCTTC. Its protein is CASSLGQGLYGYTF.

The chain carries TRBV10-3 and TRBJ2-7; D is unresolved. The V gene's germline CDR1 is ENHRY and CDR2 SYGVKD. This CDR3 has 13 residues. With 3 bases removed from V and 4 bases from J, the gap between germline ends came to 10 bases. CDR3 in DNA: TGTGCCATCAGTGATGGCAGAAATTACGAGCAGTACTTC. This translates into CAISDGRNYEQYF.

This clonotype was seen ten or more times. The chain has TRBV28 and TRBJ2-6; 11 bases are shared with TRBD1. The ends lost 3 bases at V and 1 base at J; junction bases unmatched: 11. The CDR3 totals 20 residues. The germline CDR1 and CDR2 sequences are MDHEN and SYDVKM. The CDR3 protein is CASSFGAGQGAKSGANVLTF. The CDR3 DNA reads TGTGCCAGCAGTTTTGGGGCCGGACAGGGGGCCAAATCTGGGGCCAACGTCCTGACTTTC. The whole variable domain, filled in from reference TRBV28 and TRBJ2-6, reads DVKVTQSSRYLVKRTGEKVFLECVQDMDHENMFWYRQDPGLGLRLIYFSYDVKMKEKGDIPEGYSVSREKKERFSLILESASTNQTSMYLCASSFGAGQGAKSGANVLTFGAGSRLTVL.

At least ten counts were recorded for this clonotype. The chain uses TRBV5-6 and TRBJ2-5; 7 positions agree with TRBD1. The CDR3 loop spans 15 amino acids. The V gene end was trimmed by 0 bases and the J gene end by 3 bases; junction bases not matched to a gene: 5. Germline V gene sequence: CDR1 SGHDT, CDR2 YYEEEE. This CDR3 reads CASSLARTGKETQYF. The CDR3, as DNA: TGTGCCAGCAGCTTGGCTCGGACAGGAAAAGAGACCCAGTACTTC.

This clonotype was counted many times. The chain has TRBV7-3 and TRBJ2-7, with D tentatively TRBD2 (6 bases). Germline CDR1 SGHTA, CDR2 FQGTGA. The CDR3 sequence is 15 residues long. Trimming took 5 bases from V and 1 from J, leaving 15 bases between them. CDR3 residues: CASSPSGGVSYEQYF. The CDR3 DNA reads TGTGCCAGCAGCCCCTCGGGCGGGGTTTCCTACGAGCAGTACTTC.

This clonotype was seen ten or more times. The J gene is TRBJ1-1, the V gene TRBV11-1, with a tentative D call TRBD1 (5 bases). This CDR3 is built from 14 residues. The V end was cut by 5 bases, the J end by 4 bases, with 14 bases between. Germline V gene lookup returns CDR1 SGHAT and CDR2 FQDESV (reference sequence). This CDR3 reads CASSRNRQGTEAFF. Here the CDR3 DNA reads TGTGCCAGCAGCCGTAACCGCCAGGGCACTGAAGCTTTCTTT.

This clonotype has more than one count but fewer than ten. This chain uses TRBV20-1 with TRBJ2-7; D might be TRBD1 (6 bases). V shed 5 bases and J shed 2 bases, with 13 bases lying between them. CDR1 and CDR2 (germline): DFQATT, SNEGSKA (reference sequence). The CDR3 runs 13 residues. CDR3 nucleotides: TGCAGTGCTCCACAGGGTGAACCCTACGAGCAGTACTTC. Amino acid sequence: CSAPQGEPYEQYF.

The table lists this clonotype with many counts. The chain links TRBV29-1 to TRBJ1-4; D uncertain. The germline gives CDR1 SQVTM, CDR2 ANQGSEA. V lost 5 bases, J lost 8 bases, and 15 bases lay in between. This CDR3 has 13 amino acids. The CDR3 DNA is TGCAGCGTTTCCTACAGCCTTAGGGAAAAACTGTTTTTT. Encoded protein: CSVSYSLREKLFF. Filled out from reference TRBV29-1 and TRBJ1-4, the complete variable domain reads SAVISQKPSRDICQRGTSLTIQCQVDSQVTMMFWYRQQPGQSLTLIATANQGSEATYESGFVIDKFPISRPNLTFSTLTVSNMSPEDSSIYLCSVSYSLREKLFFGSGTQLSVL.

This clonotype was detected a few times. V is TRBV20-1 and J is TRBJ2-3; maybe TRBD2 (6 bases). From germline, CDR1 is DFQATT and CDR2 SNEGSKA (reference sequence). This CDR3 has 16 residues. V lost 0 bases to trimming and J lost 0 bases, with 13 bases between them. The DNA of the CDR3 is TGCAGTGCTAGAGAGGGGACTTTTGCTAGCACAGATACGCAGTATTTT. It translates to CSAREGTFASTDTQYF.

This clonotype was recorded a few times. The CDR3 DNA follows: TGTGCCAGCAGTTACGAGGGTATCCACGAGCAGTACTTC. Its translation is CASSYEGIHEQYF. The genes are TRBV6-2 or TRBV6-3 and TRBJ2-7; D possibly corresponds to TRBD2 (5 bases). V was cut by 2 bases and J by 5 bases, with 10 bases left in between. Per germline, CDR1 MNHEY and CDR2 SVGEGT. The CDR3 is 13 residues long.